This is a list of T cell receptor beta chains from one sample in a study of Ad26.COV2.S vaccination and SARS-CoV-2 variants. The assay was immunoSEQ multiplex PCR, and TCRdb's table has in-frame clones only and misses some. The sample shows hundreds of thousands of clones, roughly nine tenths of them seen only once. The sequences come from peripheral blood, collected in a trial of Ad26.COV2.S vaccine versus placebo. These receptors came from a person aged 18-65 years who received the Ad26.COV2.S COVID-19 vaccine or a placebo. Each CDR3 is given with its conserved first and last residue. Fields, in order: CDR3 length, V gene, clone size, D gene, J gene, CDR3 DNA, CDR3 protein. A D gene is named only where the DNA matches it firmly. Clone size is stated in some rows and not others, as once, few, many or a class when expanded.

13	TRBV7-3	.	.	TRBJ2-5	TGTGCCAGCAGCTCAAGCGCGGGCGAGACCCAGTACTTC	CASSSSAGETQYF
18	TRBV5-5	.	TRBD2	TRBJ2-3	TGTGCCAGCAGCTTGGTGGGACTAGCGGGGGGGATAACAGATACGCAGTATTTT	CASSLVGLAGGITDTQYF
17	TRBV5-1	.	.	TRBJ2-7	TGCGCCAGCAGCTTGGTGCTACCTCCAGGGTATGCCTACGAGCAGTACTTC	CASSLVLPPGYAYEQYF
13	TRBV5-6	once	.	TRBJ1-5	TGTGCCAGCAGCTTAAGGACCAATCAGCCCCAGCATTTT	CASSLRTNQPQHF
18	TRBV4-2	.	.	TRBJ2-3	TGTGCCAGCAGCCAAGATAACGGGGCAGCGGACCTCACAGATACGCAGTATTTT	CASSQDNGAADLTDTQYF
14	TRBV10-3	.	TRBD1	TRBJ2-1	TGTGCCATCAGCCCCCTTACAGGGGGCTATGAGCAGTTCTTC	CAISPLTGGYEQFF
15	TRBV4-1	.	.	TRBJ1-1	TGCGCCAGCAGCCGGCATTATGTGGCGAACACTGAAGCTTTCTTT	CASSRHYVANTEAFF
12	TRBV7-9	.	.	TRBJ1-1	TGTGCCAGCAGCTCCTATCCGTTTGAAGCTTTCTTT	CASSSYPFEAFF
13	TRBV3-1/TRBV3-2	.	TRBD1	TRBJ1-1	TGTGCCAGCGCGGCGGACAGGGATGCTGAAGCTTTCTTT	CASAADRDAEAFF
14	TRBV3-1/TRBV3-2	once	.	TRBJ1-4	TGTGCCAGCAGCCAAGCGGTGAAGGGCGGAAAACTGTTTTTT	CASSQAVKGGKLFF
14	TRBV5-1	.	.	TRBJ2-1	TGCGCCAGCAGCTTGGCGGGACACGCCAATGAGCAGTTCTTC	CASSLAGHANEQFF
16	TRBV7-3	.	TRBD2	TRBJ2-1	TGTGCCAGCAGTGTAAGGGGGCTAGCGGGACTGAATGAGCAGTTCTTC	CASSVRGLAGLNEQFF
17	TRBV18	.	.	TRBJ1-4	TGTGCCAGCTCACTCCTTAACCGAGTTGCAACTAATGAAAAACTGTTTTTT	CASSLLNRVATNEKLFF
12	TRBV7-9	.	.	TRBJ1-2	TGTGCCAGCAGCTTAGAACCCCAGGGCTACACCTTC	CASSLEPQGYTF
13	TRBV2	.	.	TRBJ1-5	TGTGCCAGCAACGGGAATTGGGGTCAGCCCCAGCATTTT	CASNGNWGQPQHF
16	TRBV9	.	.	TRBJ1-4	TGTGCCAGCAGCGTAGCCGGGACCCCAACTAATGAAAAACTGTTTTTT	CASSVAGTPTNEKLFF
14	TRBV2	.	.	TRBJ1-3	TGTGCCAGCAGAGCCGGGACCCTATACGACACCATATATTTT	CASRAGTLYDTIYF
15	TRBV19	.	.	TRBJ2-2	TGTGCCAGTAGTATAGGGACTATGGGGACCGGGGAGCTGTTTTTT	CASSIGTMGTGELFF
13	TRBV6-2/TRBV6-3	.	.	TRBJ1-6	TGTGCCAGCAGTTCCCACGTGAATTCACCCCTCCACTTT	CASSSHVNSPLHF
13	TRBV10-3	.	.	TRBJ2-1	TGTGCCATCTTAGGAATGCACGGGGATGAGCAGTTCTTC	CAILGMHGDEQFF
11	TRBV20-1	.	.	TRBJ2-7	TGCAGTGCTGGCAGGGGCTACGAGCAGTACTTC	CSAGRGYEQYF
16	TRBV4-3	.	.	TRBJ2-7	TGCGCCAGCAGCCCTTGGCCTCGGGGCGGATCCTACGAGCAGTACTTC	CASSPWPRGGSYEQYF
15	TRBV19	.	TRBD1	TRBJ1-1	TGTGCCACCGACCCCGCGACAGGGGCGGACACTGAAGCTTTCTTT	CATDPATGADTEAFF
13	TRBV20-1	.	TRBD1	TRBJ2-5	TGCAGTGCTCGTGGACAGGCCTTGTGGACCCAGTACTTC	CSARGQALWTQYF
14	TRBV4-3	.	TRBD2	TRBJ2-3	TGCGCCAGCAGCCACTCGGGGCGGGGGGATACGCAGTATTTT	CASSHSGRGDTQYF
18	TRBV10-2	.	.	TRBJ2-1	TGCGCCAGCAGTGAGGGGGGGGGCCAGATCCTAACGGACAATGAGCAGTTCTTC	CASSEGGGQILTDNEQFF
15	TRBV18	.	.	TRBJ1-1	TGTGCCAGCTCACCAACCATTGAGGCAGGGTGGGGAGCTTTCTTT	CASSPTIEAGWGAFF
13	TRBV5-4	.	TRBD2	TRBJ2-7	TGTGCCAGCAGCCCCGCGGGGGACTACGAGCAGTACTTC	CASSPAGDYEQYF
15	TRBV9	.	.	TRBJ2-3	TGTGCCAGCAGCTGGGCGGCTAGCAGCACAGATACGCAGTATTTT	CASSWAASSTDTQYF
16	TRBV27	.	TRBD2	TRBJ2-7	TGTGCCAGCACCCAAAGCAGCGGGGAGCGACTTTACGAGCAGTACTTC	CASTQSSGERLYEQYF
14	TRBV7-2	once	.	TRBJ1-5	TGTGCCAGCAGCTTAAGCGGCGGGAATCAGCCCCAGCATTTT	CASSLSGGNQPQHF
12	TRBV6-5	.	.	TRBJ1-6	TGTGCCAGCAAGTTTGGAAGTTCACCCCTCCACTTT	CASKFGSSPLHF
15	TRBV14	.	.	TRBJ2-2	TGTGCCAGCAGCCGAGTGGCCTGGCACACCGGGGAGCTGTTTTTT	CASSRVAWHTGELFF
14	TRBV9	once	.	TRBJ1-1	TGTGCCAGCAGCGTAGATGCCAGGGACACTGAAGCTTTCTTT	CASSVDARDTEAFF
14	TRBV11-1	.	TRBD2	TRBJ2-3	TGTGCCAGCGGAGTAGCGGGGGCACCAGATACGCAGTATTTT	CASGVAGAPDTQYF
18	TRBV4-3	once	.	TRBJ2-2	TGCGCCAGCAGCCAAGATTTTGCGGGAACCGCGAACACCGGGGAGCTGTTTTTT	CASSQDFAGTANTGELFF
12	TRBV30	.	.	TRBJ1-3	TGTGCCTGGACAGTCGCGTTAAACACCATATATTTT	CAWTVALNTIYF
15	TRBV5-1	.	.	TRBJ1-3	TGCGCCAGCAGCTTACTTCGGAACCCTGGAAACACCATATATTTT	CASSLLRNPGNTIYF
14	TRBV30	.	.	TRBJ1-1	TGTGCCTGGAGTGTTGGGGAGACAGTTCACGAAGCTTTCTTT	CAWSVGETVHEAFF
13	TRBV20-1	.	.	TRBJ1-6	TGCAGTGCTAGTCGCTCCTATAATTCACCCCTCCACTTT	CSASRSYNSPLHF
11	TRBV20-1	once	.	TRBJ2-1	TGCAGTGCTAGGGTGGGGTGGGGACAGTTCTTC	CSARVGWGQFF
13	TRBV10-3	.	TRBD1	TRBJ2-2	TGTGCCACCGGGGACAGGAACACCGGGGAGCTGTTTTTT	CATGDRNTGELFF
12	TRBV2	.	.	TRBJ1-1	TGTGCCAGCAGTGTGCAGGGGCGGATGACTTTCTTT	CASSVQGRMTFF
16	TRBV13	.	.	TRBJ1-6	TGTGCCAGCAGTTCGGACTGGAGCTCCTATAATTCACCCCTCCACTTT	CASSSDWSSYNSPLHF
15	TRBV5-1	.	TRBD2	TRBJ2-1	TGCGCCAGCAGCTTGGGGGCGGGGGAAGCTCGGGAGCAGTTCTTC	CASSLGAGEAREQFF
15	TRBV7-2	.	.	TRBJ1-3	TGTGCCAGCAGCTTACGGGGGGCGGGGGACCCTGCCATATATTTT	CASSLRGAGDPAIYF
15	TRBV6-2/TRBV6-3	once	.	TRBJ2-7	TGTGCCAGCAGTTACTCTCTTTACCCCTCCTACGAGCAGTACTTC	CASSYSLYPSYEQYF
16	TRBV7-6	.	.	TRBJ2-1	TGTGCCAGCAGCCTGACGCAGGGCTTCTTCTACAATGAGCAGTTCTTC	CASSLTQGFFYNEQFF
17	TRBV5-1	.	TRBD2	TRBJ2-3	TGCGCCAGCAGCTTTCTAGCGGGAGCCATGGGCACAGATACGCAGTATTTT	CASSFLAGAMGTDTQYF
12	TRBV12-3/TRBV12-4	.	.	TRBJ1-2	TGTGCCAGCAGTTTAGGATTCGGCGGCTACACCTTC	CASSLGFGGYTF
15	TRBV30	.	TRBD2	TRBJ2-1	TGTGCCTGGAGCAAAGGACTAGCGGCGAACAATGAGCAGTTCTTC	CAWSKGLAANNEQFF
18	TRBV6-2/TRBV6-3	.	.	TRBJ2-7	TGTGCCAGCAGTTACCTTGCTGCCCGGGGGTCCAGCTCCTACGAGCAGTACTTC	CASSYLAARGSSSYEQYF
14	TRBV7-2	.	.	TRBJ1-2	TGTGCCAGCAGCTTAGGACGGGCTTCATATGGCTACACCTTC	CASSLGRASYGYTF
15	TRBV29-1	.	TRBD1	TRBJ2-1	TGCAGCGTTGAAGTTCGGGACAGGGTGAGCGATGAGCAGTTCTTC	CSVEVRDRVSDEQFF
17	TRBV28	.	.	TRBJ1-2	TGTGCCAGCAGTTTTGGGGGGGCCTGGGGCTCTAACTATGGCTACACCTTC	CASSFGGAWGSNYGYTF
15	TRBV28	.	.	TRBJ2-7	TGTGCCAGCAGTTTACTCAGGACTCTACGGTACGAGCAGTACTTC	CASSLLRTLRYEQYF
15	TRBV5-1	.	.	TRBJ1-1	TGCGCCAGCAGCTTTCAGGGACGGTCGAACACTGAAGCTTTCTTT	CASSFQGRSNTEAFF
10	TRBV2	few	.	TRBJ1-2	TGTGCCAGCTCGGGAGGAGGCTACACCTTC	CASSGGGYTF
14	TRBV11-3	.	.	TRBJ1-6	TGTGCCAGCAGCTTAGTCGGCGCCCCTTCACCCCTCCACTTT	CASSLVGAPSPLHF